The 15 T cell receptor beta chains presented below share a single source sample, sequenced in a study of PD-L1 blockade in urothelial cancer. Sequencing used immunoSEQ multiplex PCR; TCRdb keeps in-frame clones, though not all of them. Among roughly 32,000 clones listed, roughly 82% were seen once. The starting material was PBMCs, obtained around atezolizumab (anti-PD-L1) treatment. These receptors originate from a man between 60 and 75 years old with urothelial cancer.

This sequence joins TRBV19 and TRBJ1-1; D unresolved. Trimming took off 5 bases at V and 6 bases at J, with 10 bases between the two ends. Germline CDR1 and CDR2: LNHDA and SQIVND (reference sequence). CDR3 size: 12 residues. CDR3 coding DNA: TGTGCCAGTAGTCTCTACGCCGCTGAAGCTTTCTTT. It translates to CASSLYAAEAFF.

The J gene is TRBJ2-5, the V gene TRBV27; possibly TRBD2 for D (5 bases). The CDR3 is 13 residues long. V shed 6 bases and J shed 5 bases, with 13 bases lying between them. Germline-derived CDR1 and CDR2 are MNHEY and SMNVEV (reference sequence). The CDR3 loop reads CASRDLSRETQYF. CDR3 DNA: TGTGCCAGCAGGGACTTGTCTCGGGAGACCCAGTACTTC.

The genes are TRBV5-1 and TRBJ1-3, with D possibly being TRBD1 (6 bases). CDR1 and CDR2 from the germline V gene are SGHRS and YFSETQ. Trimming removed 0 bases from V and 0 bases from J, with 13 bases in between. The CDR3 extends over 17 amino acids. CDR3 sequence: CASSLVPGVSSGNTIYF. The CDR3 nucleotides are TGCGCCAGCAGCTTGGTCCCAGGGGTGAGCTCTGGAAACACCATATATTTT.

This chain connects TRBV4-1 to TRBJ2-2; TRBD1 agrees at 10 bases. The CDR3 has 17 amino acids. Germline V CDR1 and CDR2: MGHRA, YSYEKL. The ends lost 1 base at V and 1 base at J; junction bases unmatched: 3. This CDR3 reads CASSQGGDRGNTGELFF. Written as DNA, the CDR3 is TGCGCCAGCAGCCAAGGGGGGGACAGGGGGAACACCGGGGAGCTGTTTTTT.

This clone appeared a single time. V is TRBV11-3 and J is TRBJ2-3, with 7 bases that match TRBD1. This CDR3 is built from 17 residues. The V gene's germline CDR1 is SGHNT and CDR2 YENEEA. V shed 1 base, J shed 6 bases, and the junction held 13 bases outside the gene matches. The CDR3 spells CASSLGTQGPRMDTQYF. CDR3 coding DNA: TGTGCCAGCAGCTTAGGGACACAGGGGCCCCGGATGGATACGCAGTATTTT. The full variable domain, completed using reference TRBV11-3 and TRBJ2-3, is EAGVVQSPRYKIIEKKQPVAFWCNPISGHNTLYWYLQNLGQGPELLIRYENEEAVDDSQLPKDRFSAERLKGVDSTLKIQPAELGDSAVYLCASSLGTQGPRMDTQYFGPGTRLTVL.

The V and J genes are TRBV10-1 and TRBJ1-2; a weak D match, TRBD1 (5 bases). The germline V gene has CDR1 WNHNN and CDR2 SYGVQD (reference sequence). The CDR3 has 14 residues. Trimming removed 3 bases from V and 4 bases from J, with 12 bases in between. The CDR3 DNA follows: TGCGCCAGCAGTGAAGCAGGGTCAGGCTATGGCTACACCTTC. Translating gives CASSEAGSGYGYTF.

The genes are TRBV5-6 and TRBJ1-1, with TRBD1 matching over 7 bases. The V gene end was trimmed by 10 bases and the J gene end by 2 bases; junction bases not matched to a gene: 5. This CDR3 comprises 12 residues. The germline gives CDR1 SGHDT, CDR2 YYEEEE. The CDR3 reads CASTGQNTEAFF. CDR3 coding DNA: TGTGCCTCGACAGGGCAAAACACTGAAGCTTTCTTT.

There are a few counts of this clone. The V call is TRBV28, the J call TRBJ1-6; 12 nucleotides align to TRBD1. V lost 1 base to trimming and J lost 8 bases; unmatched junction nucleotides: 3. Germline V lookup: CDR1 MDHEN, CDR2 SYDVKM. This CDR3 comprises 16 residues. CDR3 amino acids: CASSLSGTGGDSPLHF. For the CDR3, the DNA is TGTGCCAGCAGTTTATCCGGGACAGGGGGCGATTCACCCCTCCACTTT.

V is TRBV5-4 and J is TRBJ1-1, with D possibly matching TRBD1 (5 bases). V was cut by 3 bases and J by 0 bases, with 27 bases left in between. The CDR3 has 20 amino acids. The germline CDR1 and CDR2 sequences are SGHNT and YYREEE (reference sequence). CDR3 protein: CASSSQSVLQAIRMNTEAFF. CDR3 nucleotide sequence: TGTGCCAGCAGCTCACAATCAGTACTACAGGCGATCCGGATGAACACTGAAGCTTTCTTT.

This sequence joins TRBV7-2 and TRBJ1-1, with D perhaps matching TRBD1 (5 bases). CDR1 and CDR2 (germline): SGHTA, FQGNSA. CDR3 length: 15 amino acids. The V end was cut by 2 bases, the J end by 5 bases, with 15 bases between. CDR3 nucleotides: TGTGCCAGCAGCTTATCCGCCGGGGGGAGAACTGAAGCTTTCTTT. Translating gives CASSLSAGGRTEAFF.

This chain joins TRBV27 and TRBJ1-2; D is ambiguous. This CDR3 comprises 17 residues. V gave up 6 bases and J gave up 1 base, with 21 bases separating them. Germline values: CDR1 MNHEY, CDR2 SMNVEV (reference sequence). The DNA of the CDR3 is TGTGCCAGCAGACCTACGGGAGGACTACGTTTTAACTATGGCTACACCTTC. Amino acids: CASRPTGGLRFNYGYTF.

The J gene is TRBJ2-1, the V gene TRBV6-4; TRBD2 is a possible D gene (6 bases). V gave up 0 bases and J gave up 3 bases, with 9 bases separating them. CDR3 size: 15 residues. The germline V gene has CDR1 MRHNA and CDR2 SNTAGT. The CDR3 DNA reads as TGTGCCAGCAGTGACTCATCGGGGGACTACAATGAGCAGTTCTTC. Protein sequence: CASSDSSGDYNEQFF.

For this clone: Other DNA sequences in this specimen translate into the identical CDR3. The chain employs TRBV5-1 and TRBJ2-3; possibly TRBD2 for D (5 bases). V lost 0 bases and J lost 0, with 8 bases in between. The germline V gene encodes CDR1 SGHRS and CDR2 YFSETQ. The CDR3 has 15 amino acids. The CDR3 DNA follows: TGCGCCAGCAGCTTGGTGAGCGGTAGCACAGATACGCAGTATTTT. Protein: CASSLVSGSTDTQYF.

This chain joins TRBV7-2 and TRBJ2-1, with no clear D. The CDR3 loop spans 12 amino acids. The germline V and J ends were trimmed by 1 base and 7 bases, with 5 bases remaining between them. Germline V gives CDR1 SGHTA, CDR2 FQGNSA. The CDR3 nucleotides are TGTGCCAGCAGCTTAGAACGGAATGAGCAGTTCTTC. Translating gives CASSLERNEQFF. Complete variable domain (other parts from reference TRBV7-2 and TRBJ2-1): GAGVSQSPSNKVTEKGKDVELRCDPISGHTALYWYRQSLGQGLEFLIYFQGNSAPDKSGLPSDRFSAERTGGSVSTLTIQRTQQEDSAVYLCASSLERNEQFFGPGTRLTVL.

The rearrangement uses TRBV7-3 and TRBJ1-3; 9 nucleotides line up with TRBD1. The J call is in doubt because the DNA end fits TRBJ2-2 better. This CDR3 is built from 13 residues. The germline gives CDR1 SGHTA, CDR2 FQGTGA. DNA for the CDR3: TGTGCCAGCAGCCGGACAGGGGCCGGGGAGCTGTTTTTT. This translates into CASSRTGAGELFF.